This T cell receptor beta chain was found in a study of cytomegalovirus exposure and HLA in healthy donors. Findings of the study overall: Productive status was seen about 90% or about 30% of the time for most TCR beta V segments in an earlier analysis. Per published accounts, TCR beta sequences correctly predicted the HLA-A and HLA-B alleles of most subjects. Later analysis associated a missense DCLRE1C variant with TCR beta V- and J-gene trimming.

Both 60 Vbeta primers and 13 Jbeta primers went into the PCR. Clones were read by immunoSEQ multiplex PCR, and TCRdb kept only the in-frame ones, dropping some. The data contain 95,000 to 130,000 clones, around 70% of them singletons. The trim removed 4 bases at V and 3 bases at J, leaving 7 bases unmatched. There are 15 residues in the CDR3. At collection, donors were nominally healthy, but unrecorded immune exposures were probable. With respect to this clone: Its specificity is unknown.

The receptor was derived from a young woman in good health and CMV-seronegative. The chain employs TRBV23-1 and TRBJ1-1; 8 bases align to TRBD1. TRBV23-1 is labeled an ORF, and its function is uncertain. Sequencing input: PBMCs. The CDR3 DNA is TGCGCCAGCAGTCCTTCCAGGGGGCTTGACACTGAAGCTTTCTTT. Amino acid sequence: CASSPSRGLDTEAFF.